This T cell receptor beta chain derives from a study of blood T cell repertoires in COVID-19. Background on the study: COVID-19 samples collected from the United States, Italy and Spain covered acute and convalescent phases. PBMCs, B-cell-depleted T cells, or T cells provided the cDNA or gDNA that made up the material.

Per the study methods: Reference gene primer amplification in the assay estimated nucleated cell counts. Generated by immunoSEQ multiplex PCR, the TCRdb table keeps only in-frame clones and is missing some. V and J calls plus clone size are reproduced from that table; the DNA served to infer D and trimming. The sample records roughly 250,000 clones, about 86% being singletons. From germline, CDR1 is ENHRY and CDR2 SYGVKD. The CDR3 is 14 residues long. V dropped 6 bases and J dropped 0 bases, with 9 bases sitting between them. The origin of this receptor is a man in his forties with active or convalescent COVID-19. The chain joins TRBV10-3 to TRBJ1-3; D remains unclear. What was sequenced was peripheral blood. Here the CDR3 reads CAIRGSSSGNTIYF. The CDR3 nucleotides are TGTGCCATCAGGGGCTCAAGCTCTGGAAACACCATATATTTT.